These T cell receptor beta chains were read from a single sample in a study of blood T cell repertoires in COVID-19. TCRdb's copy holds only in-frame clones and misses some; the assay was immunoSEQ multiplex PCR. The sample includes more than 85,000 clones, about 88% of them seen just once. The sequenced sample was peripheral blood. These receptors all stem from a woman aged 50 to 60 with acute or convalescent COVID-19. Each CDR3 is given with its conserved first and last residue. D genes are given only for firm matches. Part of the rows lack a size; the others show once, few, many or a class for expanded clones.

J,size,V,D,CDR3,DNA
TRBJ2-5,-,TRBV5-1,-,CASSLVGGAETQYF,TGCGCCAGCAGCTTGGTAGGGGGGGCAGAGACCCAGTACTTC
TRBJ2-7,-,TRBV5-1,TRBD1,CASSPAGTGTGQYF,TGCGCCAGCAGCCCGGCCGGGACAGGGACAGGGCAGTACTTC
TRBJ2-5,-,TRBV7-8,-,CASILSGSWGETQYF,TGTGCCAGCATCCTCAGCGGGTCCTGGGGGGAGACCCAGTACTTC
TRBJ2-2,-,TRBV5-1,-,CASQTGNPGELFF,TGCGCCAGCCAAACAGGGAACCCCGGGGAGCTGTTTTTT
TRBJ1-1,-,TRBV28,TRBD1,CASSLWGQENTEAFF,TGTGCCAGCAGTTTATGGGGACAGGAGAACACTGAAGCTTTCTTT
TRBJ1-2,once,TRBV6-1,TRBD1,CASSERQGASFNYGYTF,TGTGCCAGCAGTGAAAGACAGGGGGCGAGCTTTAACTATGGCTACACCTTC
TRBJ2-1,-,TRBV21-1,-,CASSTNPSGGNEQFF,TGTGCCAGCAGCACTAATCCTAGCGGGGGCAATGAGCAGTTCTTC
TRBJ1-2,once,TRBV28,TRBD1,CASSVTGGVSGYTF,TGTGCCAGCAGTGTGACAGGGGGCGTAAGCGGCTACACCTTC
TRBJ2-1,-,TRBV7-8,TRBD2,CASSLDGAGLAGPEQFF,TGTGCCAGCAGCTTAGATGGTGCGGGACTAGCGGGACCTGAGCAGTTCTTC
TRBJ2-2,-,TRBV15,TRBD1,CATRGQLNAGELFF,TGTGCCACCAGGGGACAGCTGAACGCCGGGGAGCTGTTTTTT
TRBJ2-1,-,TRBV5-1,-,CASSATWASSYNEQFF,TGCGCCAGCAGCGCAACTTGGGCGAGCTCCTACAATGAGCAGTTCTTC
TRBJ2-7,-,TRBV5-1,TRBD1,CASSLTGARLEQYF,TGCGCCAGCAGCTTGACAGGGGCGAGGCTCGAGCAGTACTTC
TRBJ2-3,-,TRBV28,TRBD2,CASSPNLAGGGRDTQYF,TGTGCCAGCAGTCCCAACCTGGCGGGAGGGGGGAGAGATACGCAGTATTTT
TRBJ2-1,-,TRBV19,TRBD1,CASSIGQGARNEQFF,TGTGCCAGTAGTATCGGGCAGGGGGCGAGGAATGAGCAGTTCTTC
TRBJ1-5,-,TRBV18,TRBD1,CASSRTGESNQPQHF,TGTGCCAGCTCACGGACAGGTGAGAGCAATCAGCCCCAGCATTTT
TRBJ2-1,-,TRBV12-3/TRBV12-4,TRBD1,CASGSGTGQFF,TGTGCCAGCGGGTCCGGGACAGGGCAGTTCTTC
TRBJ1-1,-,TRBV7-9,-,CASSLEEKNTEAFF,TGTGCCAGCAGCTTAGAGGAGAAGAACACTGAAGCTTTCTTT
TRBJ1-1,once,TRBV6-5,-,CASSPNPGFTEAFF,TGTGCCAGCAGTCCAAATCCCGGTTTCACTGAAGCTTTCTTT
TRBJ2-2,-,TRBV4-1,-,CASSQDAGTGELFF,TGCGCCAGCAGCCAAGATGCCGGGACCGGGGAGCTGTTTTTT
TRBJ1-6,-,TRBV28,TRBD1,CASSLPTYRGRGSPLHF,TGTGCCAGCAGTTTACCAACTTACAGGGGGCGCGGTTCACCCCTCCACTTT
TRBJ2-3,-,TRBV7-9,TRBD2,CASSHIGSAAGDSDTQYF,TGTGCCAGCAGCCATATTGGGTCTGCCGCGGGAGATTCAGATACGCAGTATTTT
TRBJ2-1,-,TRBV5-1,-,CASSLGSRANEQFF,TGCGCCAGCAGCTTGGGCTCGCGGGCCAATGAGCAGTTCTTC
TRBJ1-3,few,TRBV6-5,-,CAGRQDGGNTIYF,TGTGCCGGACGACAGGATGGTGGAAACACCATATATTTT
TRBJ1-6,-,TRBV18,-,CASSPSGLNSPLHF,TGTGCCAGCTCACCATCAGGGTTGAATTCACCCCTCCACTTT
TRBJ2-5,few,TRBV19,TRBD1,CASGTGRFETQYF,TGTGCCAGCGGGACAGGGAGGTTCGAGACCCAGTACTTC
TRBJ1-1,-,TRBV7-8,-,CASSARSAGPEAFF,TGTGCCAGCAGCGCCCGGTCGGCTGGGCCTGAAGCTTTCTTT
TRBJ1-1,-,TRBV5-5,TRBD1,CASSLLDRGYTEAFF,TGTGCCAGCAGCCTCCTTGACAGGGGATACACTGAAGCTTTCTTT
TRBJ2-5,-,TRBV5-6,-,CASRLTRGPQYF,TGTGCCAGCAGACTTACCCGGGGTCCCCAGTACTTC
TRBJ1-4,once,TRBV19,TRBD1,CASRRPGQGNEKLFF,TGTGCCAGTAGAAGACCCGGACAGGGTAATGAAAAACTGTTTTTT
TRBJ2-7,once,TRBV15,-,CATSRDRARPGEQYF,TGTGCCACCAGCAGAGATCGAGCCCGACCGGGAGAGCAGTACTTC
TRBJ2-5,-,TRBV11-1,TRBD2,CASSGSGLAGAETQYF,TGTGCCAGCAGCGGATCGGGACTAGCGGGAGCAGAGACCCAGTACTTC
TRBJ1-5,few,TRBV4-2,-,CASEGSNQPQHF,TGTGCCAGCGAGGGAAGCAATCAGCCCCAGCATTTT
TRBJ1-2,-,TRBV11-2,TRBD1,CASSSNSGTGAYGYTF,TGTGCCAGCAGCTCCAACTCCGGGACAGGGGCTTATGGCTACACCTTC
TRBJ1-1,-,TRBV7-2,-,CASSSHSIGTEAFF,TGTGCCAGCAGCTCCCACTCAATTGGCACTGAAGCTTTCTTT
TRBJ2-7,-,TRBV27,-,CASSPRTKSYEQYF,TGTGCCAGCAGTCCCCGGACAAAATCCTACGAGCAGTACTTC
TRBJ2-5,-,TRBV4-1,TRBD1,CASRPLGQGEQETQYF,TGCGCCAGCAGACCGCTGGGTCAGGGGGAACAAGAGACCCAGTACTTC
TRBJ1-4,-,TRBV18,-,CASSHTTGPSNEKLFF,TGTGCCAGCTCACACACCACAGGGCCGTCAAATGAAAAACTGTTTTTT
TRBJ1-1,-,TRBV7-9,-,CASSLAGELGTEAFF,TGTGCCAGCAGCTTAGCGGGAGAGTTGGGCACTGAAGCTTTCTTT
TRBJ1-1,-,TRBV18,-,CASSPNGRSTEAFF,TGTGCCAGCTCACCAAACGGCAGGTCAACTGAAGCTTTCTTT
TRBJ2-1,-,TRBV5-1,-,CASTRHRGRLTSGGNEQFF,TGCGCCAGCACCCGGCACAGGGGGCGCTTGACTAGCGGTGGCAATGAGCAGTTCTTC
TRBJ2-1,-,TRBV5-8,TRBD2,CASSSSGRAHNEQFF,TGTGCCAGCAGCTCCAGCGGGAGGGCCCACAATGAGCAGTTCTTC
TRBJ2-3,-,TRBV24-1,TRBD1,CATSDSRTGGTDTQYF,TGTGCCACCAGTGATTCCCGGACAGGGGGCACAGATACGCAGTATTTT
TRBJ2-7,-,TRBV7-2,TRBD2,CASSSSGGYEQYF,TGTGCCAGCAGCTCCAGCGGGGGGTACGAGCAGTACTTC
TRBJ2-7,-,TRBV6-1,-,CASSDPYPTGLRTDEQYF,TGTGCCAGCAGTGATCCATACCCGACAGGCCTCCGTACCGACGAGCAGTACTTC
TRBJ1-6,-,TRBV18,TRBD1,CASSPRDSLYYDSPLHF,TGTGCCAGCTCACCAAGGGACAGCCTTTACTACGATTCACCCCTCCACTTT
TRBJ1-4,-,TRBV5-5,TRBD1,CASSGGQGATNEKLFF,TGTGCCAGCAGCGGGGGACAGGGGGCAACTAATGAAAAACTGTTTTTT
TRBJ2-3,-,TRBV5-6,TRBD2,CASSLELAGPDTQYF,TGTGCCAGCAGCTTGGAACTAGCGGGACCCGATACGCAGTATTTT
TRBJ2-5,-,TRBV20-1,-,CSASPGSGETQYF,TGCAGTGCTAGTCCCGGTAGCGGAGAGACCCAGTACTTC
TRBJ2-5,-,TRBV7-6,TRBD2,CASSLRLAGVEETQYF,TGTGCCAGCAGCCTGCGACTAGCGGGAGTGGAAGAGACCCAGTACTTC
TRBJ1-3,-,TRBV19,TRBD1,CASSPQQGTSASSGNTIYF,TGTGCCAGTAGTCCCCAACAGGGGACGAGCGCGAGCTCTGGAAACACCATATATTTT
TRBJ1-2,-,TRBV19,TRBD1,CASRRTGVGNYGYTF,TGTGCCAGTAGAAGGACAGGGGTTGGTAACTATGGCTACACCTTC
TRBJ2-1,-,TRBV7-9,-,CASSLVAGRGDYNEQFF,TGTGCCAGCAGCTTAGTAGCAGGCAGGGGAGACTACAATGAGCAGTTCTTC
TRBJ2-5,-,TRBV3-1/TRBV3-2,TRBD2,CASSPRTSGMETQYF,TGTGCCAGCAGCCCCCGGACTAGCGGGATGGAGACCCAGTACTTC